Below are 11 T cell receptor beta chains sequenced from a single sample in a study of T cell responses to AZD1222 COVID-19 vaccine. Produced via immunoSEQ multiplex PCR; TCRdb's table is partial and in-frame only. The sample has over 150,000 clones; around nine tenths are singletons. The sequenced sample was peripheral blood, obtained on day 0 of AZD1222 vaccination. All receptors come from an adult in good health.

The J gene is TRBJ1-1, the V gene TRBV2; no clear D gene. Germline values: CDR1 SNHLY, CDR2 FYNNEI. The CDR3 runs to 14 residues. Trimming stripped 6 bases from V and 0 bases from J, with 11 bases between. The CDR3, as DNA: TGTGCCAGCAGGCCTAGCCCCATGAACACTGAAGCTTTCTTT. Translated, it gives CASRPSPMNTEAFF.

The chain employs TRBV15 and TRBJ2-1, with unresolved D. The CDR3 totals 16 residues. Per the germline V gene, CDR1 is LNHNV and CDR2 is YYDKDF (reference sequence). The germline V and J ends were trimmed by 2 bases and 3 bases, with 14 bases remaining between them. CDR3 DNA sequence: TGTGCCACCAGCAGACCCCTGGGGTCGTTCTACAATGAGCAGTTCTTC. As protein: CATSRPLGSFYNEQFF.

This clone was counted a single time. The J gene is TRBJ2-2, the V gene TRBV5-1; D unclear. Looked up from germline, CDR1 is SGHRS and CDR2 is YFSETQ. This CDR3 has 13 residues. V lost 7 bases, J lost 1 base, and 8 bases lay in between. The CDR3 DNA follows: TGCGCCAGCCGGCCAATGAACACCGGGGAGCTGTTTTTT. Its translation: CASRPMNTGELFF.

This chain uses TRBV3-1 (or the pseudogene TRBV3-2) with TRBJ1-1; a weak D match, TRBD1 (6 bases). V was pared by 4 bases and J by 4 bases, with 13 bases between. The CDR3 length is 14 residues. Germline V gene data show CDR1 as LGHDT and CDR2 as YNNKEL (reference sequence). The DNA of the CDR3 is TGTGCCAGCAGCCCTGCGCGGGGGGCCACTGAAGCTTTCTTT. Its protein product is CASSPARGATEAFF.

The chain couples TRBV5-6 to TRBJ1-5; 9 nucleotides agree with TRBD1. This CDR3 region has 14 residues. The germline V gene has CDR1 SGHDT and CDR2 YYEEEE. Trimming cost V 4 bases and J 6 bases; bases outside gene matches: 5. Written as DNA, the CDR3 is TGTGCCAGCAGCCTACAGGGGGCATTTCAGCCCCAGCATTTT. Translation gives CASSLQGAFQPQHF.

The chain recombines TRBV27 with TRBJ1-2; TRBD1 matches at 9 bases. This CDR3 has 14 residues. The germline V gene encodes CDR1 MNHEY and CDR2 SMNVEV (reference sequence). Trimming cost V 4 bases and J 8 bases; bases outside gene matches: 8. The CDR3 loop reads CASSSSGTGLGYTF. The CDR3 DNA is TGTGCCAGCAGTTCCTCCGGGACAGGGTTGGGCTACACCTTC.

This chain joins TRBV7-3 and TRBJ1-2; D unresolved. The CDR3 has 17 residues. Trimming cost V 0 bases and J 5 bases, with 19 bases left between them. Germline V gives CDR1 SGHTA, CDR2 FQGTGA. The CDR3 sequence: CASSLTGDGERRYGYTF. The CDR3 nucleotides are TGTGCCAGCAGCTTAACGGGCGATGGGGAGCGCCGTTATGGCTACACCTTC.

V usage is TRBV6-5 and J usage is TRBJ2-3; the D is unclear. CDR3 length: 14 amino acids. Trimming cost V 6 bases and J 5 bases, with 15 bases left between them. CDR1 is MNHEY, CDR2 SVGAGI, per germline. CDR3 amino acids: CASSPRSPRDTQYF. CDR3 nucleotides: TGTGCCAGCAGCCCCCGGAGCCCCAGAGATACGCAGTATTTT.

In DNA, the CDR3 is TGTGCCAGCAGCCAGGGACAGGGGGCTACAGCCAAAAACATTCAGTACTTC. This codes for CASSQGQGATAKNIQYF. The genes are TRBV14 and TRBJ2-4; 12 nucleotides agree with TRBD1. This CDR3 spans 17 amino acids. Germline CDR1 SGHDN, CDR2 FVKESK. V lost 3 bases and J lost 0; bases outside the gene matches: 3.

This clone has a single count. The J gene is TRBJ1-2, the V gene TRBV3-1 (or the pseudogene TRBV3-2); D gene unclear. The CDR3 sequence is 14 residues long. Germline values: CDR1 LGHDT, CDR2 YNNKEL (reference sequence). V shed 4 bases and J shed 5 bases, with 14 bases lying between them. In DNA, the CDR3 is TGTGCCAGCAGCCCTCAGGACGGAGGATATGGCTACACCTTC. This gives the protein CASSPQDGGYGYTF.

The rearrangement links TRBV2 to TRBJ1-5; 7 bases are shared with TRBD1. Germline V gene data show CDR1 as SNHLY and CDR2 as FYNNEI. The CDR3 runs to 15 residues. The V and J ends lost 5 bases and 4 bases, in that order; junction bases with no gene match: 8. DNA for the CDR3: TGTGCCAGCAGTAAAGGACAGGCGGGGAATCAGCCCCAGCATTTT. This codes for CASSKGQAGNQPQHF.